This entry lists 5 T cell receptor beta chains sequenced from one sample in a study of blood T cell repertoires in COVID-19. Produced via immunoSEQ multiplex PCR; TCRdb's table is partial and in-frame only. The profile shows 85,000 to 100,000 clones, roughly 80% of them singletons. Sequencing was performed on peripheral blood. These receptors all stem from a man aged 50 or older who had recovered from COVID-19.

This clone was picked up a small number of times. The chain joins TRBV7-9 to TRBJ2-3, with D perhaps matching TRBD2 (7 bases). From germline, CDR1 is SEHNR and CDR2 FQNEAQ (reference sequence). Trimming removed 5 bases from V and 2 bases from J, with 14 bases in between. The length of the CDR3 is 15 residues. The CDR3: CASSKGGALTDTQYF. The CDR3 nucleotides are TGTGCCAGCAGCAAGGGGGGGGCCCTCACAGATACGCAGTATTTT.

The V call is TRBV2, the J call TRBJ1-5; D is undetermined. The CDR3 is made up of 14 amino acids. CDR1 is SNHLY and CDR2 is FYNNEI in the germline V gene. V lost 3 bases and J lost 0, with 6 bases in between. CDR3 in DNA: TGTGCCAGCAGTGAGTACAGTAGCAATCAGCCCCAGCATTTT. Its translation is CASSEYSSNQPQHF.

This clone was seen a few times. The gene calls are TRBV7-3 and TRBJ2-2; D may be TRBD1 (5 bases). The CDR3 runs to 15 residues. The V end was cut by 4 bases, the J end by 8 bases, with 17 bases between. Germline values: CDR1 SGHTA, CDR2 FQGTGA. The CDR3 protein is CASSSPTETPGELFF. The CDR3 DNA follows: TGTGCCAGCAGCTCGCCGACAGAGACCCCGGGGGAGCTGTTTTTT.

This clone was detected only once. The chain links TRBV5-1 to TRBJ2-7, with 9 bases aligning to TRBD1. V lost 5 bases and J lost 4; bases outside the gene matches: 7. CDR1 is SGHRS, CDR2 YFSETQ, per germline. The CDR3 has 14 amino acids. CDR3 region: CASRPGTGLYEQYF. DNA for the CDR3: TGCGCCAGCAGACCGGGGACAGGGCTATACGAGCAGTACTTC. Full variable domain (remainder filled in from reference TRBV5-1 and TRBJ2-7): KAGVTQTPRYLIKTRGQQVTLSCSPISGHRSVSWYQQTPGQGLQFLFEYFSETQRNKGNFPGRFSGRQFSNSRSEMNVSTLELGDSALYLCASRPGTGLYEQYFGPGTRLTVT.

This clone has a single count. V and J are TRBV6-5 and TRBJ1-5; D unresolved. Trimming pared 6 bases from V and 3 bases from J, leaving 3 bases between. CDR1 and CDR2 (germline): MNHEY, SVGAGI. The CDR3 contains 11 residues. In DNA form, the CDR3 reads TGTGCCAGCAGCCACAATCAGCCCCAGCATTTT. Its protein product is CASSHNQPQHF.